A single sample gave rise to the 25 T cell receptor beta chains below, sequenced in a study of cytomegalovirus exposure and HLA in healthy donors (dated by TCRdb to between 2016 and 2019). Libraries came from the immunoSEQ multiplex PCR assay. For the multiplex PCR, a mixture combining 60 forward primers for TCR Vbeta segments and 13 reverse primers for TCR Jbeta segments was used. Sourced from immuneACCESS, this table was stored by TCRdb with only in-frame sequences that have V and J called. A share of the clones is absent; for the studies checked, an unresolved V gene accounts for under half, and the remainder has no known explanation. This sample holds some 200,000 clones; approximately 79% were observed only once. Approximately 1.4% of the sample rests with the top ten. Material: PBMCs. These TCRs come from a girl aged 5-17 years in good health and CMV-seropositive.

This chain joins TRBV30 and TRBJ1-1; 8 nucleotides line up with TRBD1. From germline, CDR1 is GTSNPN and CDR2 SVGIG (reference sequence). J gave up 1 base and V 3 bases, and 7 bases lay outside the gene matches. The CDR3 has 15 residues. The CDR3 loop is CAWSITGTGNTEAFF. CDR3 nucleotides: TGTGCCTGGAGCATCACGGGGACAGGGAACACTGAAGCTTTCTTT.

V and J are TRBV6-5 and TRBJ1-2, with no clear D. Deletions cut 0 bases from V and 4 bases from J, with 15 bases between. The germline V gene encodes CDR1 MNHEY and CDR2 SVGAGI. The CDR3 loop spans 16 amino acids. In nucleotides, the CDR3 is TGTGCCAGCAGTTACTCGACATTTGCCAGGTCCTATGGCTACACCTTC. This sequence encodes CASSYSTFARSYGYTF.

V is TRBV4-1 and J is TRBJ2-3, with 10 bases aligning to TRBD2. The ends lost 5 bases at V and 1 base at J; junction bases unmatched: 6. The CDR3 covers 16 residues. Germline V CDR1 and CDR2: MGHRA, YSYEKL. CDR3 residues: CASSKRLAGGTDTQYF. The CDR3 nucleotides read TGCGCCAGCAGCAAGCGACTAGCGGGTGGCACAGATACGCAGTATTTT.

The CDR3: CASSLASGEGQPQHF. CDR3 DNA: TGTGCCAGCAGCTTAGCTTCAGGGGAAGGGCAGCCCCAGCATTTT. The genes are TRBV7-2 and TRBJ1-5, with D tentatively TRBD1 (6 bases). Germline CDR1 SGHTA, CDR2 FQGNSA. V was cut by 0 bases and J by 7 bases, with 13 bases left in between. This CDR3 comprises 15 residues.

This clone was counted a few times. The J gene is TRBJ1-1, the V gene TRBV6-5; maybe TRBD1 (6 bases). The CDR3 covers 14 residues. Deletions cut 2 bases from V and 11 bases from J, with 18 bases between. Per the germline V gene, CDR1 is MNHEY and CDR2 is SVGAGI. The chain's CDR3 is CASSYGAGSGVAFF. In DNA, the CDR3 is TGTGCCAGCAGTTACGGGGCAGGGTCAGGGGTGGCTTTCTTT.

The rearrangement uses TRBV7-8 and TRBJ1-1, with D tentatively TRBD1 (5 bases). There are 14 residues in the CDR3. Germline V gene lookup returns CDR1 SGHVS and CDR2 FQNEAQ. V lost 5 bases, J lost 3 bases, and 13 bases lay in between. The CDR3 loop is CASSLRDSDTEAFF. The CDR3 DNA reads as TGTGCCAGCAGCCTCAGGGATTCGGACACTGAAGCTTTCTTT.

The chain is built from TRBV6-5 and TRBJ2-7, with a weak D call TRBD1 (6 bases). The CDR3 extends over 13 amino acids. The ends were cut back, 4 bases at V and 6 bases at J, with 13 bases in the middle. Per the germline V gene, CDR1 is MNHEY and CDR2 is SVGAGI. Here the CDR3 reads CASSFQGLREQYF. The CDR3 coding sequence is TGTGCCAGCAGTTTTCAGGGGCTCCGCGAGCAGTACTTC.

This clone came up once. The rearrangement links TRBV11-1 to TRBJ1-6, with D tentatively TRBD1 (5 bases). Germline V lookup: CDR1 SGHAT, CDR2 FQDESV (reference sequence). This CDR3 spans 13 amino acids. Trimming removed 6 bases from V and 6 bases from J, with 9 bases in between. This chain's CDR3 is CASREGSNSPLHF. In DNA, the CDR3 is TGTGCCAGCAGGGAGGGGTCTAATTCACCCCTCCACTTT.

Here the CDR3 reads CASSFGSGGGVYGYTF. Here the CDR3 DNA reads TGTGCCAGCAGCTTCGGAAGCGGGGGGGGTGTCTATGGCTACACCTTC. The chain carries TRBV5-4 and TRBJ1-2; tentatively, D is TRBD1 (5 bases). Looked up from germline, CDR1 is SGHNT and CDR2 is YYREEE (reference sequence). The ends were cut back, 2 bases at V and 4 bases at J, with 18 bases in the middle. CDR3 length: 16 residues.

The chain couples TRBV4-1 to TRBJ1-1, with TRBD1 identical over 7 bases. Germline assignment: CDR1 MGHRA and CDR2 YSYEKL. V shed 0 bases, J shed 11 bases, and the junction held 12 bases outside the gene matches. CDR3 length: 15 residues. This CDR3 reads CASSQEGTAILEAFF. Here the CDR3 DNA reads TGCGCCAGCAGCCAAGAGGGGACAGCCATCCTTGAGGCTTTCTTT.

V is TRBV15 and J is TRBJ2-2, with D uncertain. The length of the CDR3 is 14 residues. Per germline, CDR1 LNHNV and CDR2 YYDKDF (reference sequence). Between the trimmed V and J ends, which lost 3 bases and 3 bases, there was a span of 8 bases. CDR3 sequence: CATSSVTHTGELFF. In DNA, the CDR3 is TGTGCCACCAGCAGTGTAACACACACCGGGGAGCTGTTTTTT.

The genes are TRBV10-1 and TRBJ1-6, with D perhaps matching TRBD1 (5 bases). This CDR3 is built from 14 residues. The V and J ends lost 0 bases and 9 bases respectively, with 9 bases between them. The V gene's germline CDR1 is WNHNN and CDR2 SYGVQD (reference sequence). The CDR3 protein is CASSESPGRSPLHF. The DNA of the CDR3 is TGCGCCAGCAGTGAGTCCCCAGGGCGTTCACCCCTCCACTTT.

V gene TRBV7-8 combines with J gene TRBJ2-1, with 11 positions matching TRBD1. The CDR3 is made up of 14 amino acids. The germline CDR1 and CDR2 sequences are SGHVS and FQNEAQ. The V segment lost 0 bases and the J segment 12 bases; nucleotides outside the gene matches: 4. CDR3 residues: CASSLAGQGVSQFF. CDR3 coding DNA: TGTGCCAGCAGCTTAGCGGGACAGGGGGTTTCGCAGTTCTTC.

J is TRBJ1-2 and V is TRBV7-9, with TRBD1 matching over 8 bases. The germline gives CDR1 SEHNR, CDR2 FQNEAQ (reference sequence). Trimming cost V 5 bases and J 6 bases; bases outside gene matches: 2. The length of the CDR3 is 12 residues. CDR3 DNA sequence: TGTGCCAGCAGCCCGACAGGGGATGGCTACACCTTC. This codes for CASSPTGDGYTF.

The chain couples TRBV28 to TRBJ2-1, with 9 bases lining up with TRBD1. V lost 4 bases to trimming and J lost 2 bases; unmatched junction nucleotides: 3. The CDR3 loop spans 15 amino acids. Germline loops: CDR1 MDHEN, CDR2 SYDVKM. The CDR3 DNA reads TGTGCCAGCAGTTGGGGGACAGGGACCTACAATGAGCAGTTCTTC. This codes for CASSWGTGTYNEQFF.

The chain combines TRBV19 with TRBJ2-7; D is ambiguous. The CDR3 totals 12 residues. V dropped 11 bases and J dropped 0 bases, with 11 bases sitting between them. CDR1 and CDR2 from the germline V gene are LNHDA and SQIVND (reference sequence). This CDR3 reads CAAGPSSYEQYF. The CDR3 DNA follows: TGTGCCGCCGGTCCGAGCTCCTACGAGCAGTACTTC.

This chain links TRBV5-6 with TRBJ1-1, with 8 bases lining up with TRBD1. Germline V gene lookup returns CDR1 SGHDT and CDR2 YYEEEE. The CDR3 is 16 residues long. V lost 4 bases and J lost 5; bases outside the gene matches: 13. In DNA, the CDR3 is TGTGCCAGCAGCCAGGGACAGGACGGTTTAATAACTGAAGCTTTCTTT. Amino acid sequence: CASSQGQDGLITEAFF.

The V call is TRBV10-1, the J call TRBJ1-3; D call uncertain. Germline V gives CDR1 WNHNN, CDR2 SYGVQD (reference sequence). The CDR3 is made up of 12 amino acids. V lost 10 bases and J lost 0, with 7 bases in between. For the CDR3, the DNA is TGCGCCACGCCAGGCTCTGGAAACACCATATATTTT. It encodes CATPGSGNTIYF.

This clone appeared a few times. The chain joins TRBV30 to TRBJ2-7; 11 nucleotides agree with TRBD2. Losses at the gene ends were 3 bases for V and 3 bases for J; bases not matched to a gene: 10. The germline V gene encodes CDR1 GTSNPN and CDR2 SVGIG (reference sequence). The CDR3 runs to 16 residues. The CDR3 here is CAWSPLAGVLSYEQYF. The DNA for the CDR3 is TGTGCCTGGAGCCCACTAGCGGGGGTTCTAAGCTACGAGCAGTACTTC. The full variable domain, in which reference TRBV30 and TRBJ2-7 provide the parts outside the CDR3, is SQTIHQWPATLVQPVGSPLSLECTVEGTSNPNLYWYRQAAGRGLQLLFYSVGIGQISSEVPQNLSASRPQDRQFILSSKKLLLSDSGFYLCAWSPLAGVLSYEQYFGPGTRLTVT.

The chain is built from TRBV4-1 and TRBJ1-2, with D unclear. Trimming removed 1 base at V and 7 bases at J, with 19 bases between. This CDR3 spans 16 amino acids. Germline V CDR1 and CDR2: MGHRA, YSYEKL. Written as DNA, the CDR3 is TGCGCCAGCAGCCAAGCGCCAGGCCAGGCTGCCGCTGGCTACACCTTC. Protein: CASSQAPGQAAAGYTF.

The chain combines TRBV7-2 with TRBJ2-4; maybe TRBD2 (7 bases). The germline V gene encodes CDR1 SGHTA and CDR2 FQGNSA. Trimming removed 4 bases at V and 0 bases at J, with 10 bases between. This CDR3 is built from 15 residues. CDR3 sequence: CASSSGGVAKNIQYF. CDR3 DNA sequence: TGTGCCAGCAGCTCGGGGGGCGTAGCCAAAAACATTCAGTACTTC.

The chain employs TRBV6-1 and TRBJ1-2; 7 bases map to TRBD1. Germline CDR1 is MNHNS and CDR2 is SASEGT. V shed 0 bases, J shed 0 bases, and the junction held 4 bases outside the gene matches. This CDR3 has 16 amino acids. As DNA, the CDR3 is TGTGCCAGCAGTGAAGCAGGGGGCGGTTCTAACTATGGCTACACCTTC. Amino acids: CASSEAGGGSNYGYTF.

This clone occurred once. Written as DNA, the CDR3 is TGTGCCAGCAGCTTAGGGGCTAGCGGCCTTTTGGAGCAGTTCTTC. This translates into CASSLGASGLLEQFF. The gene calls are TRBV7-9 and TRBJ2-1; 7 bases agree with TRBD2. From germline, CDR1 is SEHNR and CDR2 FQNEAQ (reference sequence). After removal of 1 base from V and 10 bases from J, the junction contained 10 bases not matched to a gene. The CDR3 is 15 amino acids.

This rearrangement joins TRBV5-1 to TRBJ2-3; 7 bases match TRBD2. The CDR3 totals 15 residues. The V segment lost 0 bases and the J segment 3 bases; nucleotides outside the gene matches: 4. Germline CDR1 is SGHRS and CDR2 is YFSETQ. The CDR3 DNA is TGCGCCAGCAGCTTGGCTAGCGGTAAGACAGATACGCAGTATTTT. It yields the protein CASSLASGKTDTQYF.

The chain is built from TRBV18 and TRBJ1-2; D perhaps matches TRBD1 (5 bases). Germline V lookup: CDR1 KGHSH, CDR2 LQKENI. This CDR3 contains 15 residues. V was shortened by 0 bases and J by 0 bases, with 8 bases between the two germline ends. CDR3 in amino acids: CASSPPGGANYGYTF. CDR3 in DNA: TGTGCCAGCTCACCACCGGGGGGTGCTAACTATGGCTACACCTTC.